The 27 T cell receptor beta chains below were found in one sample sequenced in a study of Graves' ophthalmopathy and Graves' hyperthyroidism. RNA transcripts yielded amplified TCR beta CDR3 regions. The workflow started with a first-round RT-PCR run with HTBI primers and then moved on to a second-round multiplex PCR. TCRdb fed the multiplex PCR reads into MiXCR, producing one record per CDR3 protein. The repertoire holds about 700,000 distinct CDR3 sequences, 35% to 45% seen once, with over 2.5% in the top ten. Source material: peripheral blood. All receptors derive from an adult man with Graves' ophthalmopathy.

The rearrangement links TRBV29-1 to TRBJ2-5; D not certain. The germline CDR1 and CDR2 sequences are SQVTM and ANQGSEA. The CDR3 covers 12 residues. V lost 1 base and J 5 bases, leaving 8 bases between the germline ends. The CDR3 nucleotides read TGCAGCGTTGAAGTAGGCGGTGAGACCCAGTACTTC. It translates to CSVEVGGETQYF.

Details on this clonotype: A clone one base away is much larger, so this may be a read error. This chain links TRBV4-1 with TRBJ1-1; a weak D match, TRBD1 (5 bases). Germline V gene data show CDR1 as MGHRA and CDR2 as YSYEKL. This CDR3 spans 15 amino acids. The ends were cut back, 7 bases at V and 3 bases at J, with 18 bases in the middle. The CDR3 protein is CASILIQGLHTEAFF. DNA for the CDR3: TGCGCCAGCATTCTCATCCAGGGTCTACACACTGAAGCTTTCTTT.

The chain couples TRBV12-3 or TRBV12-4 to TRBJ1-1; D is possibly TRBD1 (5 bases). This CDR3 contains 14 residues. V shed 2 bases and J shed 4 bases, with 11 bases lying between them. In DNA form, the CDR3 reads TGTGCCAGCAGTTTACGGGCAGGGAGCACTGAAGCTTTCTTT. This gives the protein CASSLRAGSTEAFF.

Note on this clonotype: This may arise from a read error, as a much more abundant clone is one base away. CDR3 nucleotides: TGCAGTGCTGGAGGACAGAGGAACACTGAAGCTTTCTTT. As protein: CSAGGQRNTEAFF. The genes are TRBV20-1 and TRBJ1-1; D perhaps matches TRBD1 (6 bases). V was clipped by 5 bases and J by 1 base, with 11 bases between them. The CDR3 contains 13 residues. In germline, CDR1 is DFQATT, CDR2 SNEGSKA (reference sequence).

This clonotype was counted between two and nine times. One junction end does not reproduce the germline sequence, and a read error may be involved. The J gene is TRBJ2-7, the V gene TRBV11-2; D unresolved. This CDR3 contains 13 residues. Looked up from germline, CDR1 is SGHAT and CDR2 is FQNNGV. Written as DNA, the CDR3 is TGTGCCAGCAGTTTAGACCGAATGAGGGAGCAGTACTTC. This translates into CASSLDRMREQYF.

The V and J genes are TRBV3-1 and TRBJ2-7; D remains ambiguous. V was shortened by 5 bases and J by 10 bases, with 9 bases between the two germline ends. The germline V gene encodes CDR1 LGHDT and CDR2 YNNKEL (reference sequence). The CDR3 is 10 amino acids. This CDR3 is CASSSSDQYF. In DNA, the CDR3 is TGTGCCAGCAGCTCCTCGGACCAGTACTTC.

The J gene is TRBJ2-7, the V gene TRBV20-1; D might be TRBD1 (6 bases). The germline V gene has CDR1 DFQATT and CDR2 SNEGSKA (reference sequence). The length of the CDR3 is 17 residues. Trimming stripped 0 bases from V and 6 bases from J, with 24 bases between. The CDR3 loop reads CSARDGVSTGIGPEQYF. CDR3 bases: TGCAGTGCTAGAGATGGGGTAAGCACAGGGATCGGCCCCGAGCAGTACTTC.

This clonotype was seen at least ten times. V is TRBV5-1 and J is TRBJ1-4; D unresolved. Germline loops: CDR1 SGHRS, CDR2 YFSETQ. The V end lost 0 bases, the J end lost 8 bases, and 8 bases lay between the germline ends. This CDR3 spans 13 amino acids. This CDR3 reads CASSLDSKEKLFF. The CDR3 nucleotides are TGCGCCAGCAGCTTGGACAGTAAGGAAAAACTGTTTTTT.

The chain employs TRBV7-9 and TRBJ2-2; 10 bases are a match to TRBD2. Looked up from germline, CDR1 is SEHNR and CDR2 is FQNEAQ (reference sequence). CDR3 length: 15 residues. V was pared by 4 bases and J by 7 bases, with 6 bases of the junction left unmatched. CDR3 in DNA: TGTGCCAGCAGCTCGGGACTAGCGAGTAGCGGGGAGCTGTTTTTT. Translating it yields CASSSGLASSGELFF.

This clonotype was recorded many times. The rearrangement uses TRBV29-1 and TRBJ1-2, with a tentative D call TRBD1 (5 bases). Trimming removed 6 bases from V and 2 bases from J, with 13 bases in between. This CDR3 contains 13 residues. Germline values: CDR1 SQVTM, CDR2 ANQGSEA. The CDR3 loop reads CSVAGPQNYGYTF. The CDR3 DNA reads TGCAGCGTGGCGGGACCGCAGAACTATGGCTACACCTTC.

This chain uses TRBV30 with TRBJ1-5, with D unresolved. V was trimmed by 1 base and J by 1 base, leaving 11 bases between them. The CDR3 length is 15 residues. Germline-derived CDR1 and CDR2 are GTSNPN and SVGIG (reference sequence). CDR3: CAWSGTVGSNQPQHF. For the CDR3, the DNA is TGTGCCTGGAGTGGGACGGTGGGAAGCAATCAGCCCCAGCATTTT.

This clonotype was seen ten or more times. The V gene is TRBV15, the J gene TRBJ1-5; the D gene is possibly TRBD1 (5 bases). Trimming removed 3 bases at V and 1 base at J, with 7 bases between. The germline V gene encodes CDR1 LNHNV and CDR2 YYDKDF (reference sequence). The CDR3 covers 14 residues. Here the CDR3 reads CATSSRASNQPQHF. CDR3 DNA: TGTGCCACCAGCAGCAGGGCCAGCAATCAGCCCCAGCATTTT.

This clonotype was picked up a small number of times. The gene calls are TRBV4-1 and TRBJ2-7; 7 nucleotides align to TRBD2. Germline CDR1 and CDR2: MGHRA and YSYEKL. V gave up 8 bases and J gave up 3 bases; unmatched junction bases: 10. This CDR3 comprises 14 residues. The CDR3 DNA sequence: TGCGCCAGCTCGCTGCGGGAGATGGTCTACGAGCAGTACTTC. Protein sequence: CASSLREMVYEQYF.

This clonotype turned up a few times. The chain links TRBV10-3 to TRBJ2-7; TRBD1 is a possible D gene (5 bases). Trimming shortened V by 10 bases and J by 6 bases, and 16 bases separated the two germline ends. The CDR3 length is 12 residues. The germline CDR1 and CDR2 sequences are ENHRY and SYGVKD. The CDR3 nucleotides read TGTGCCAGCACAGACCAGGGTCTCGAGCAGTACTTC. Translated: CASTDQGLEQYF.

V and J are TRBV25-1 and TRBJ2-5; 7 bases align to TRBD1. Gene TRBJ2-1 matches the end of the DNA better, so the J call may be wrong. CDR1 is MGHDK and CDR2 is SYGVNS in the germline V gene. The CDR3 extends over 14 amino acids. The CDR3 region is CASSSYRGGYEQFF. Here the CDR3 DNA reads TGTGCCAGCAGCTCGTACAGGGGTGGCTATGAGCAGTTCTTC.

This clonotype was detected only a few times. The chain links TRBV7-9 to TRBJ1-4, with D possibly being TRBD1 (5 bases). Per the germline V gene, CDR1 is SEHNR and CDR2 is FQNEAQ (reference sequence). This CDR3 contains 17 residues. V was cut by 1 base and J by 4 bases, with 16 bases left in between. In nucleotides, the CDR3 is TGTGCCAGCAGCTTAGGTACGGGGGACGGCTTTAATGAAAAACTGTTTTTT. Translated, it gives CASSLGTGDGFNEKLFF.

The J gene is TRBJ2-2, the V gene TRBV7-2; 11 bases line up with TRBD1. V gave up 5 bases and J gave up 6 bases; unmatched junction bases: 8. The CDR3 is 16 residues long. Germline V CDR1 and CDR2: SGHTA, FQGNSA. DNA of the CDR3: TGTGCCAGCAGCCCGTGGACAGGGGGCTATTCCGGGGAGCTGTTTTTT. This translates into CASSPWTGGYSGELFF. The full variable domain, rest sourced from reference TRBV7-2 and TRBJ2-2, is GAGVSQSPSNKVTEKGKDVELRCDPISGHTALYWYRQSLGQGLEFLIYFQGNSAPDKSGLPSDRFSAERTGGSVSTLTIQRTQQEDSAVYLCASSPWTGGYSGELFFGEGSRLTVL.

This clonotype was detected once. The chain has TRBV5-4 and TRBJ1-2, with no clear D. V was cut by 4 bases and J by 8 bases, with 18 bases left in between. The CDR3 is 14 residues long. Germline V lookup: CDR1 SGHNT, CDR2 YYREEE (reference sequence). CDR3 DNA: TGTGCCAGCAGCGTTGTAGGGTTTAATCCAGGCTACACCTTC. This sequence encodes CASSVVGFNPGYTF.

V usage is TRBV29-1 and J usage is TRBJ1-4; D is perhaps TRBD1 (5 bases). There are 13 residues in the CDR3. Trimming shortened V by 2 bases and J by 7 bases, and 11 bases separated the two germline ends. Germline assignment: CDR1 SQVTM and CDR2 ANQGSEA. The CDR3 region is CSVEQGSTEKLFF. CDR3 coding DNA: TGCAGCGTTGAACAGGGTAGCACTGAAAAACTGTTTTTT.

This clonotype was counted a single time. The chain joins TRBV25-1 to TRBJ1-6; 7 nucleotides agree with TRBD1. V lost 2 bases and J lost 7; bases outside the gene matches: 5. Germline V lookup: CDR1 MGHDK, CDR2 SYGVNS. The CDR3 sequence is 15 residues long. CDR3 bases: TGTGCCAGCAGTGAAACAGGGGTTAGGAATTCACCCCTCCACTTT. It codes for CASSETGVRNSPLHF.

This clonotype was picked up many times. The chain carries TRBV9 and TRBJ1-1, with unresolved D. The CDR3 contains 18 residues. V shed 3 bases and J shed 0 bases, with 21 bases lying between them. The V gene's germline CDR1 is SGDLS and CDR2 YYNGEE. In nucleotides, the CDR3 is TGTGCCAGCAGCGACAAGGGCACCCTAGGTCGTATGAACACTGAAGCTTTCTTT. It yields the protein CASSDKGTLGRMNTEAFF.

V is TRBV12-5 and J is TRBJ2-7; 8 positions match TRBD1. The V segment lost 5 bases and the J segment 2 bases; nucleotides outside the gene matches: 5. This CDR3 comprises 14 residues. CDR1 and CDR2 from the germline V gene are LGHNT and FRNRAP. The CDR3 DNA reads TGTGCTAGTGGTCCAGGACAGGGTACCTACGAGCAGTACTTC. Its translation is CASGPGQGTYEQYF.

This clonotype was detected many times. This rearrangement joins TRBV15 to TRBJ1-1; 10 nucleotides match TRBD1. Trimming cost V 1 base and J 5 bases; bases outside gene matches: 4. CDR1 LNHNV and CDR2 YYDKDF come from the germline V gene (reference sequence). This CDR3 contains 15 residues. As DNA, the CDR3 is TGTGCCACCAGCAGAGGGAGGACAGGGGGGACTGAAGCTTTCTTT. This encodes CATSRGRTGGTEAFF.

At least ten counts were recorded for this clonotype. The rearrangement uses TRBV11-3 and TRBJ2-2, with a weak D call TRBD2 (6 bases). The germline V and J ends were trimmed by 10 bases and 1 base, with 16 bases remaining between them. This CDR3 has 15 amino acids. Germline V gives CDR1 SGHNT, CDR2 YENEEA. CDR3 bases: TGTGCCATTCATAGCGGAACTTTGAACACCGGGGAGCTGTTTTTT. Its protein product is CAIHSGTLNTGELFF.

With regard to this clonotype: At one end the junction does not follow the germline gene, possibly because of a read error. V and J are TRBV10-3 and TRBJ1-2; the match to TRBD1 covers 9 bases. The CDR3 runs 15 residues. In germline, CDR1 is ENHRY, CDR2 SYGVKD. As DNA, the CDR3 is TGTGCCACCAGTACCGGGGGGGACAGGGCGATTGGCTACACCTTC. This translates into CATSTGGDRAIGYTF.

There are many counts of this clonotype. V is TRBV10-3 and J is TRBJ1-2, with no clear D. The V and J ends lost 2 bases and 3 bases respectively, with 10 bases between them. CDR3 length: 14 residues. Germline V CDR1 and CDR2: ENHRY, SYGVKD. CDR3 DNA sequence: TGTGCCATCAGTGAGGGAGACGGGGACTATGGCTACACCTTC. Its protein is CAISEGDGDYGYTF.

This clonotype was observed many times. V and J are TRBV20-1 and TRBJ1-4, with TRBD1 as a possible D gene (5 bases). V was cut by 3 bases and J by 6 bases, with 11 bases left in between. This CDR3 is 13 amino acids long. Germline loops: CDR1 DFQATT, CDR2 SNEGSKA (reference sequence). The CDR3 is CSARGPTDEKLFF. CDR3 DNA sequence: TGCAGTGCTAGGGGACCCACGGATGAAAAACTGTTTTTT.